This record concerns one TCR beta chain sequence. The clone's antigen remains unknown. Base qualities were left out, and no much larger clone turns up one base away. This sample was included in a study of CD8 T cells in Susac syndrome (dated by TCRdb to between 2017 and 2020). Notes on the research overall: Whether CD8+ T cell activation and differentiation in Susac syndrome was antigen driven was tested using repertoire sequencing. The paper as a whole reports these results and caveats: The TCR sequencing and HLA analysis was acknowledged to have included a relatively small number of individuals.

RNA was extracted using the RNeasy kit, and roughly 0.5 to 1 ug of the RNA was reverse transcribed with random hexamers. The immunoSEQ multiplex PCR assay, which covers 54 Vbeta and 13 Jbeta segments, was used to amplify TCR beta CDR3 regions. Bias from PCR amplification was corrected by using a synthetic template baseline for primer optimization and for computational correction. In the original analysis: Reads were annotated to V, D and J genes according to IMGT and were analyzed with immunoSEQ Analyzer, with only productive sequences retained. To calculate clonality, Shannon entropy was normalized by log2 of the number of productive unique sequences and then subtracted from one. Public and private clones were assessed among the 100 most prevalent clones of each patient and control. Clones were defined as Susac-specific if absent from the healthy and MS cohorts, from roughly 1,100 published viral clones and from other ImmuneACCESS disease sequences. Clones were called with MiXCR by TCRdb after fastp trimmed the public reads at Q25, and only in-frame beta chains were retained. A single entry per CDR3 protein holds the most common genes and DNA from its merged rows. These V and J calls derive from TCRdb rather than the authors' analysis. The sample table contains about 210,000 distinct CDR3 sequences; only one count was recorded for around 96% of them. The ten largest clones capture 0.095% of the sample.

High-throughput TCR beta sequencing profiled peripheral blood CD8+ and CD4+ T cells from healthy donors, Susac syndrome patients and multiple sclerosis patients. The multiple sclerosis controls were treatment-naive patients who had stable or active relapsing-remitting disease and met the revised McDonald criteria. Bulk CD8+ and CD4+ T cells were purified by magnetic negative isolation, whereas CD8+ TEMRA cells were enriched by FACS. Blood was collected in EDTA tubes and processed within 24 hours, with PBMCs isolated through density gradient centrifugation. PBMCs intended for TCR sequencing were frozen in liquid nitrogen and were later thawed in a 37 degrees C water bath. The sorted or isolated CD4+, CD8+ and CD8+ TEMRA cells reached a purity of at least 90%. V loses 2 bases, J loses 0 bases, and the germline ends lie 8 bases apart. From the germline V gene (reference sequence), CDR1 is MNHNY and CDR2 is SVGAGI. The CDR3 has 14 amino acids, counting the end cysteine and phenylalanine. Kept here is only the CDR3 DNA, which spans 42 bases and is read in frame from base 1.

Sequencing was performed on CD4+ T cells from PBMCs. This clonotype was obtained from a human donor with multiple sclerosis. This chain joins TRBV6-6 to TRBJ2-7, with no reliable assignment of the D segment. The DNA reads as follows: TGTGCCAGCAGTTACGGCAGAACCTCCTACGAGCAGTACTTC. Its protein reads: CASSYGRTSYEQYF.